This paragraph covers one T cell receptor beta chain sequence. Its antigen is still unknown. The sample belongs to a study of CD8+ T cells in alopecia areata. As for the study in general: Treated patients were dosed with oral tofacitinib, taking 5 to 10 mg twice daily.

The treatment denotes: oral pan-JAK inhibitor, 5-10 mg twice daily. In alopecia areata patients, both lesional scalp punch biopsies and peripheral blood were collected. General study findings and limits: Mouse data revealed clearer TCR sharing than patient data did, a gap possibly tied to HLA. Among the top 100, expanded CD8+ clones, as well as scalp clonality, were significantly decreased by tofacitinib. In scalp and blood during tofacitinib, many expanded lesional clones persisted.

Germline V gives CDR1 ENHRY, CDR2 SYGVKD. Trimming removed 3 bases at V and 1 base at J, with 6 bases between. This CDR3 is built from 13 residues. It was cDNA, reverse transcribed from extracted RNA, that served as the sequencing template. TCRdb keeps only in-frame clones here, not all; method: immunoSEQ multiplex PCR. The sample lists about 6,900 clones; about two thirds were seen once. This specimen consisted of skin, obtained at week 4, from a patient treated with tofacitinib. This sequence joins TRBV10-3 and TRBJ1-1; TRBD1 is a possible D gene (6 bases). The origin of this receptor is a human donor with alopecia areata. The CDR3 sequence is CAISEGGNTEAFF. The DNA for the CDR3 is TGTGCCATCAGTGAAGGGGGGAACACTGAAGCTTTCTTT.